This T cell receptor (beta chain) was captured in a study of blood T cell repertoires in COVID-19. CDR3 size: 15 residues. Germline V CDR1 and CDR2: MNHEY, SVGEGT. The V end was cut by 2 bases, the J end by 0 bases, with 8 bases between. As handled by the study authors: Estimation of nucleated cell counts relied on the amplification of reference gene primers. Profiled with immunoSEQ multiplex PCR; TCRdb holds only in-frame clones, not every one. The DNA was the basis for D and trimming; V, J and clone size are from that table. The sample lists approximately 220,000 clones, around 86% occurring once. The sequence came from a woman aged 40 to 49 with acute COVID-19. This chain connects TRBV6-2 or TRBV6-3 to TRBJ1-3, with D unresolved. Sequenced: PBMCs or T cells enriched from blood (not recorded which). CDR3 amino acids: CASSYGPSSGNTIYF. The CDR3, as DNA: TGTGCCAGCAGTTACGGGCCCTCCTCTGGAAACACCATATATTTT.